The TCR beta chain described here comes from a study of T-cell reconstitution after alpha-beta-depleted transplantation in children. Study-wide results and limits: Some patients' high day-60 TCRbeta diversity was traced to surviving recipient T cells and thymic progenitors. One year after transplant, T-cell counts and diversity came mostly from newly produced T cells.

This clonotype was recorded a few times. The antigen is not known. Unique molecular identifiers tagged the TCRbeta library. TCRdb itself ran the PCR reads through MiXCR, one entry per CDR3 protein. The profile shows roughly 570,000 distinct CDR3 sequences, roughly 27% of them singletons. From germline, CDR1 is SGHRS and CDR2 YFSETQ. The ends were cut back, 0 bases at V and 8 bases at J, with 12 bases in the middle. The CDR3 contains 14 residues. The receptor's source is a boy in the first two years of life with Wiskott-Aldrich syndrome, due to receive a stem cell transplant. The source material was PBMCs, sampled before TCRalphabeta/CD19-depleted stem cell transplant. The chain employs TRBV5-1 and TRBJ2-1; D uncertain. The CDR3 region is CASSLARSTYEQFF. The CDR3 nucleotides are TGCGCCAGCAGCTTGGCCAGAAGTACCTATGAGCAGTTCTTC. The full variable domain, in which reference TRBV5-1 and TRBJ2-1 provide the parts outside the CDR3, is KAGVTQTPRYLIKTRGQQVTLSCSPISGHRSVSWYQQTPGQGLQFLFEYFSETQRNKGNFPGRFSGRQFSNSRSEMNVSTLELGDSALYLCASSLARSTYEQFFGPGTRLTVL.